The text below deals with one TCR beta chain. Data came from immunoSEQ multiplex PCR; TCRdb stores just in-frame clones and leaves some out. The data hold more than 65,000 clones, with around 88% observed a single time. This sample was taken from a study of OX40 agonist ivuxolimab in advanced cancers. V gave up 10 bases and J gave up 5 bases, with 7 bases separating them. The germline CDR1 and CDR2 sequences are MNHEY and SVGAGI. The CDR3 is 10 amino acids. Source: CD4+ or CD8+ T cells sorted from blood, taken in a trial of the OX40 agonist ivuxolimab. The sequence was collected from an adult with an advanced solid tumor such as melanoma, head and neck, liver or kidney cancer. V gene TRBV6-5 combines with J gene TRBJ2-3; D unresolved. The CDR3 DNA sequence: TGTGCCACCATGAAAGATACGCAGTATTTT. Protein product: CATMKDTQYF.